This T cell receptor beta chain was found in a study of spatial heterogeneity in lung cancer. The V end was cut by 3 bases, the J end by 9 bases, with 15 bases between. The CDR3 covers 12 residues. Germline V gene data show CDR1 as GTSNPN and CDR2 as SVGIG (reference sequence). TCRdb redid the calling of the 5' RACE reads with MiXCR, one entry per CDR3 protein. The data show about 17,000 distinct CDR3 sequences, 19% seen once. Time point: blood at routine non-recurrence follow-up after resection. Sequencing used PBMCs, obtained at follow-up. The origin of this receptor is a male donor with early-stage non-small cell lung cancer. This chain links TRBV30 with TRBJ2-7, with D uncertain. The CDR3 sequence is CAWSPRTFRQYF. The CDR3 DNA reads as TGTGCCTGGAGCCCCAGGACCTTCCGGCAGTACTTC. Using reference TRBV30 and TRBJ2-7 for the parts outside the CDR3, the full variable domain is SQTIHQWPATLVQPVGSPLSLECTVEGTSNPNLYWYRQAAGRGLQLLFYSVGIGQISSEVPQNLSASRPQDRQFILSSKKLLLSDSGFYLCAWSPRTFRQYFGPGTRLTVT.